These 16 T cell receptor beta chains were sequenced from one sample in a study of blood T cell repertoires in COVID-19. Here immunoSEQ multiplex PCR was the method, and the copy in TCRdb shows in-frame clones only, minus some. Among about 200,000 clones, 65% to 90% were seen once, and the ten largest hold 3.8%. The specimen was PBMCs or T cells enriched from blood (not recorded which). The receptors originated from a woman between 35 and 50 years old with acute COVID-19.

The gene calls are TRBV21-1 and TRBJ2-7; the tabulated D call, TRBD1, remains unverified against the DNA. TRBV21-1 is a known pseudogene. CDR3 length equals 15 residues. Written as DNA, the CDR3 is TGTGCCAGCAGCGCAACAGGGAACCAATCCTACGAGCAGTACTTC. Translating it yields CASSATGNQSYEQYF.

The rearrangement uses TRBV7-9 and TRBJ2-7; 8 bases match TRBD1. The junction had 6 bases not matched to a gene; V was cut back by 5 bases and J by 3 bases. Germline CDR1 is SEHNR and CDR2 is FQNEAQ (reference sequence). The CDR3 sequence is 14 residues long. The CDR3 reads CASSPGTGSYEQYF. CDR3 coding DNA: TGTGCCAGCAGCCCTGGGACAGGAAGCTACGAGCAGTACTTC.

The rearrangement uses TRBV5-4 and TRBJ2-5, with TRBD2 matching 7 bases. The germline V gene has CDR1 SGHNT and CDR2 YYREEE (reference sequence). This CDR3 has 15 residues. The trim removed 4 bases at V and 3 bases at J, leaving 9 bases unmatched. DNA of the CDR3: TGTGCCAGCAGCCCCGGGGGGATCGGTAAAGAGACCCAGTACTTC. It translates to CASSPGGIGKETQYF.

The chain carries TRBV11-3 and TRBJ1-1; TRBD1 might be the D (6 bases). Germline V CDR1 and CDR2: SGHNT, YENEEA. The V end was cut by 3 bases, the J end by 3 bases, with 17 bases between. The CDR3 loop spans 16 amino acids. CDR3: CASSLGRGGRDTEAFF. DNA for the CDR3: TGTGCCAGCAGCTTGGGGCGAGGGGGGAGGGACACTGAAGCTTTCTTT.

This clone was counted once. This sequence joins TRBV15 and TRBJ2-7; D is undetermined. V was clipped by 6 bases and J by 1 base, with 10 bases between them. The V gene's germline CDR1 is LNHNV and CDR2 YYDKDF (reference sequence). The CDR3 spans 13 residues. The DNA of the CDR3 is TGTGCCACCAGGGGCAGCTATTCCTACGAGCAGTACTTC. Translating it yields CATRGSYSYEQYF.

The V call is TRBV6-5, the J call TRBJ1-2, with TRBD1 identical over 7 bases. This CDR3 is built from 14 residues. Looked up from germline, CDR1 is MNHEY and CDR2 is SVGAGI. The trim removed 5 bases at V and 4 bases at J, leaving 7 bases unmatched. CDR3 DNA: TGTGCCAGCAGTCGAGACAGGGATAGCTATGGCTACACCTTC. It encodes CASSRDRDSYGYTF.

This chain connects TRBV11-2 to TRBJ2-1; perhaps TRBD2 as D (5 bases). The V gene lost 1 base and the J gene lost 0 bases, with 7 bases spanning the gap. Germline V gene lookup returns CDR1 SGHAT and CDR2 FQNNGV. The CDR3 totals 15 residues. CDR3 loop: CASSLGGLSYNEQFF. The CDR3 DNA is TGTGCCAGCAGCTTAGGCGGACTCTCCTACAATGAGCAGTTCTTC.

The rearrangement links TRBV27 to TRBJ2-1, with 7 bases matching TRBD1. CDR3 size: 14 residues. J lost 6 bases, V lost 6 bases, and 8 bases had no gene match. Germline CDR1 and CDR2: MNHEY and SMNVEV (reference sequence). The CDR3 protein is CASRRNRGGNEQFF. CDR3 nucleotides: TGTGCCAGCAGACGAAACAGGGGCGGCAATGAGCAGTTCTTC.

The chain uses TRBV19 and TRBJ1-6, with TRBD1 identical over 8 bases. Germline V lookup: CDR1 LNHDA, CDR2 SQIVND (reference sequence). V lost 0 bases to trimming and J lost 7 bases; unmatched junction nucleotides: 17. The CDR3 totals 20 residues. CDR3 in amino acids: CASSIDPRSGRDRPNSPLHF. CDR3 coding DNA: TGTGCCAGTAGTATAGATCCCAGGAGCGGACGGGACAGGCCCAATTCACCCCTCCACTTT.

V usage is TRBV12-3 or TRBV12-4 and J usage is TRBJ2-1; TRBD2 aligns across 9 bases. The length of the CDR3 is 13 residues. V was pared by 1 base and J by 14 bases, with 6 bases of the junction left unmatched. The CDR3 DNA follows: TGTGCCAGCAGTTTAGTGACTAGCGGCCCTGAGTTCTTC. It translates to CASSLVTSGPEFF.

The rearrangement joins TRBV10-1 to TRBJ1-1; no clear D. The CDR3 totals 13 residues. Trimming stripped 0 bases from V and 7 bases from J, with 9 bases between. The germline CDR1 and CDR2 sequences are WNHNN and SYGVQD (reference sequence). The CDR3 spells CASSESLAGEAFF. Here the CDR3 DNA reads TGCGCCAGCAGTGAGTCGCTGGCGGGTGAAGCTTTCTTT.

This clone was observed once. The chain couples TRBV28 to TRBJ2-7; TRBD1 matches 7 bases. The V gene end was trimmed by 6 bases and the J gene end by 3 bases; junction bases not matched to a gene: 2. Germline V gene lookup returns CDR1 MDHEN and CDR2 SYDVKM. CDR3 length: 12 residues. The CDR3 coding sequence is TGTGCCAGCAGGACAGGGCACTACGAGCAGTACTTC. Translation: CASRTGHYEQYF.

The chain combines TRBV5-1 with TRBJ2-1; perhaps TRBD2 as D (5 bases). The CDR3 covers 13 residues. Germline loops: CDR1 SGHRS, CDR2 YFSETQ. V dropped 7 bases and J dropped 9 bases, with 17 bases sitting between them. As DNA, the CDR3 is TGCGCCAGCGCAATTCTCGGAGGTGGTGAGCAGTTCTTC. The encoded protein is CASAILGGGEQFF.

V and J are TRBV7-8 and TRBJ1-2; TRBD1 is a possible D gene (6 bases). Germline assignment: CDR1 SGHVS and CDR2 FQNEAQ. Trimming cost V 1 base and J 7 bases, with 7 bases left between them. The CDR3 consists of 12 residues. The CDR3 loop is CASSLETGGYTF. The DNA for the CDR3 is TGTGCCAGCAGCTTAGAGACAGGTGGCTACACCTTC.

This CDR3 is CASSRSGQVSSYNEQFF. Here the CDR3 DNA reads TGCGCCAGCAGCCGATCTGGACAGGTGAGCTCCTACAATGAGCAGTTCTTC. The rearrangement links TRBV4-1 to TRBJ2-1; 7 nucleotides match TRBD1. The CDR3 covers 17 residues. CDR1 is MGHRA and CDR2 is YSYEKL in the germline V gene. The junction had 9 bases not matched to a gene; V was cut back by 4 bases and J by 0 bases.

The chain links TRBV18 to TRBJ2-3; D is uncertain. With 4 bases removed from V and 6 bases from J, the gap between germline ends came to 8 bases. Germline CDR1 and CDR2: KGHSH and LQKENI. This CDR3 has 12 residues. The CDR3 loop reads CASSRAADTQYF. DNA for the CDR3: TGTGCCAGCTCACGCGCGGCGGATACGCAGTATTTT.